Listed below are T cell receptor beta chains from one sample, sequenced in a study of blood T cell repertoires in COVID-19. TCRdb keeps only in-frame clones here, not all; method: immunoSEQ multiplex PCR. The sample consists of approximately 490,000 clones, more than 85% of them appearing once. The sequencing input was PBMCs or T cells enriched from blood (not recorded which). Receptors originate from a woman aged 55-70 years who had recovered from COVID-19. The CDR3 runs from the conserved cysteine through the conserved F or W. A D gene is named only where the DNA matches it firmly. Only some rows state a clone size, as once, few, many or a class for expanded clones.

DNA: TGTGCCAGCAGCCGTATAGCGGGCAATGAGCAGTTCTTC
CDR3: CASSRIAGNEQFF
length: 13
size: NA
J: TRBJ2-1
V: TRBV3-1/TRBV3-2
D: TRBD2

DNA: TGCGCCAGCAGTGAGTCGGGAGGCAATGAGCAGTTCTTC
CDR3: CASSESGGNEQFF
length: 13
size: NA
J: TRBJ2-1
V: TRBV10-1
D: NA

DNA: TGTGCCAGCAGTTTAAGCAGGGTGGGGATGAGCAATCAGCCCCAGCATTTT
CDR3: CASSLSRVGMSNQPQHF
length: 17
size: NA
J: TRBJ1-5
V: TRBV27
D: NA

DNA: TGTGCCAGCAGCCCCCCGACTAGCGGGGCCTTTAGCACAGATACGCAGTATTTT
CDR3: CASSPPTSGAFSTDTQYF
length: 18
size: NA
J: TRBJ2-3
V: TRBV7-2
D: TRBD2

DNA: TGTGCCAGCAGTTTAAGCGGCACAGATACGCAGTATTTT
CDR3: CASSLSGTDTQYF
length: 13
size: NA
J: TRBJ2-3
V: TRBV12-3/TRBV12-4
D: NA

DNA: TGTGCCAGTAGGAACCGGACTAGCGGGGAACCAGATACGCAGTATTTT
CDR3: CASRNRTSGEPDTQYF
length: 16
size: once
J: TRBJ2-3
V: TRBV19
D: TRBD2

DNA: TGTGCCAGCAGCTTATCAGTAGACAGTTCGAACACCGGGGAGCTGTTTTTT
CDR3: CASSLSVDSSNTGELFF
length: 17
size: NA
J: TRBJ2-2
V: TRBV7-9
D: NA

DNA: TGTGCCAGCAGCCCACCATCGACAGGGCCAAAGGAGACCCAGTACTTC
CDR3: CASSPPSTGPKETQYF
length: 16
size: NA
J: TRBJ2-5
V: TRBV5-4
D: TRBD1

DNA: TGCGCCAGTCCCGGTGACAGGGGGCCTCAAAAAGGGCCCGAAGCTTTCTTT
CDR3: CASPGDRGPQKGPEAFF
length: 17
size: NA
J: TRBJ1-1
V: TRBV10-1
D: TRBD1

DNA: TGTGCCAGCAGCCCACAGGGGGCCGTAGAGACCCAGTACTTC
CDR3: CASSPQGAVETQYF
length: 14
size: once
J: TRBJ2-5
V: TRBV13
D: TRBD1

DNA: TGTGCCAGCAGCCCCACTCTACAGCCAGTCTATGGCTACACCTTC
CDR3: CASSPTLQPVYGYTF
length: 15
size: NA
J: TRBJ1-2
V: TRBV9
D: NA

DNA: TGCGCCAGCAGCTTGGATTGGACAGGGTATAATTCACCCCTCCACTTT
CDR3: CASSLDWTGYNSPLHF
length: 16
size: NA
J: TRBJ1-6
V: TRBV5-1
D: TRBD1

DNA: TGTGCCAGCAGTTTGTTATACAGAAACACCGGGGAGCTGTTTTTT
CDR3: CASSLLYRNTGELFF
length: 15
size: NA
J: TRBJ2-2
V: TRBV28
D: NA

DNA: TGTGCCATCTTGAGAGTCGCCGCGAACACCGGGGAGCTGTTTTTT
CDR3: CAILRVAANTGELFF
length: 15
size: NA
J: TRBJ2-2
V: TRBV10-3
D: NA

DNA: TGTGCCAGCTCACCATCAACTTCCACTGAAGCTTTCTTT
CDR3: CASSPSTSTEAFF
length: 13
size: NA
J: TRBJ1-1
V: TRBV18
D: NA

DNA: TGTGCCAGTGGTAGTCAGCGGGGCTACACCTTC
CDR3: CASGSQRGYTF
length: 11
size: NA
J: TRBJ1-2
V: TRBV6-5
D: NA

DNA: TGTGCCAGCAGCTTATATGCGGGTGAGCAGTTCTTC
CDR3: CASSLYAGEQFF
length: 12
size: NA
J: TRBJ2-1
V: TRBV7-2
D: NA

DNA: TGTGCCACCAGTGTCGCCGGGGAGCTGTTTTTT
CDR3: CATSVAGELFF
length: 11
size: NA
J: TRBJ2-2
V: TRBV24-1
D: NA

DNA: TGTGCCAGCAGCTTCACGATACTAGGTTCACCCCTCCACTTT
CDR3: CASSFTILGSPLHF
length: 14
size: once
J: TRBJ1-6
V: TRBV11-2
D: NA

DNA: TGTGCCAGCAGTCCGGTAAATCAGCCCCAGCATTTT
CDR3: CASSPVNQPQHF
length: 12
size: NA
J: TRBJ1-5
V: TRBV27
D: NA

DNA: TGTGCCAGCAGAGACAGGGATTCACCCCTCCACTTT
CDR3: CASRDRDSPLHF
length: 12
size: NA
J: TRBJ1-6
V: TRBV27
D: TRBD1

DNA: TGTGCCAGCAGCTTGGATTCGCAGGTTAGAGAGACCCAGTACTTC
CDR3: CASSLDSQVRETQYF
length: 15
size: NA
J: TRBJ2-5
V: TRBV5-8
D: NA

DNA: TGTGCCAGCAGTCCCCATAACACTGAAGCTTTCTTT
CDR3: CASSPHNTEAFF
length: 12
size: NA
J: TRBJ1-1
V: TRBV28
D: NA

DNA: TGTGCCAGCAGTCTAGTGCACTACAGGGGCCCCTATGGCTACACCTTC
CDR3: CASSLVHYRGPYGYTF
length: 16
size: NA
J: TRBJ1-2
V: TRBV28
D: TRBD1

DNA: TGTGCCAGCAGGACTGGAGGGGGGACAGCGAACACCGGGGAGCTGTTTTTT
CDR3: CASRTGGGTANTGELFF
length: 17
size: NA
J: TRBJ2-2
V: TRBV25-1
D: NA

DNA: TGTGCCAGCAGTAACTCCGGGACTAGCGGGGGGGCAATCAATGAGCAGTTCTTC
CDR3: CASSNSGTSGGAINEQFF
length: 18
size: NA
J: TRBJ2-1
V: TRBV6-2/TRBV6-3
D: TRBD2

DNA: TGCGCCAGCAGCCAGGAGGGACTAGCGGCATCCTACGAGCAGTACTTC
CDR3: CASSQEGLAASYEQYF
length: 16
size: NA
J: TRBJ2-7
V: TRBV4-1
D: TRBD2

DNA: TGTGCCAGCAGTGAAGGGAGTCAAGAGACCCAGTACTTC
CDR3: CASSEGSQETQYF
length: 13
size: NA
J: TRBJ2-5
V: TRBV6-1
D: NA

DNA: TGCGCCAGCAGGGAGGGGCCCAATGAGCAGTTCTTC
CDR3: CASREGPNEQFF
length: 12
size: NA
J: TRBJ2-1
V: TRBV4-1
D: NA

DNA: TGTGCCTGGAGCTACACCGGGACAGGGGTGCATTACACCTTC
CDR3: CAWSYTGTGVHYTF
length: 14
size: NA
J: TRBJ1-2
V: TRBV30
D: TRBD1

DNA: TGCGCCAGCAGCTATCCCGGGACAGACGAAGCTTTCTTT
CDR3: CASSYPGTDEAFF
length: 13
size: NA
J: TRBJ1-1
V: TRBV5-1
D: TRBD1

DNA: TGTGCCTGGAGTGGGACAGTCTATGGCTACACCTTC
CDR3: CAWSGTVYGYTF
length: 12
size: NA
J: TRBJ1-2
V: TRBV30
D: NA

DNA: TGTGCCAGCAGTTACGGGGGGGTTAAGGATGAGCAGTTCTTC
CDR3: CASSYGGVKDEQFF
length: 14
size: NA
J: TRBJ2-1
V: TRBV2
D: TRBD2

DNA: TGTGCCATCAGTGAGTCGGGAGACTATGGCTACACCTTC
CDR3: CAISESGDYGYTF
length: 13
size: NA
J: TRBJ1-2
V: TRBV10-3
D: NA

DNA: TGTGCCACCAGCAGAGACGGGGGATACAATGAGCAGTTCTTC
CDR3: CATSRDGGYNEQFF
length: 14
size: NA
J: TRBJ2-1
V: TRBV15
D: NA

DNA: TGTGCCAGCTCACCACGAAACCTAGTTTTTGGCCAGTTCTTC
CDR3: CASSPRNLVFGQFF
length: 14
size: NA
J: TRBJ2-1
V: TRBV18
D: NA

DNA: TGTGCCATCAGTGAGTCGATAGGTGCGACAGGGGCCAATCAGCCCCAGCATTTT
CDR3: CAISESIGATGANQPQHF
length: 18
size: NA
J: TRBJ1-5
V: TRBV10-3
D: TRBD1

DNA: TGCAGCGTTGTACGAGGCACCGTGAGGGATGGCTACACCTTC
CDR3: CSVVRGTVRDGYTF
length: 14
size: once
J: TRBJ1-2
V: TRBV29-1
D: NA

DNA: TGTGCCAGCAGCTTAGGGTCTAGCGGGGTCCAAGAGACCCAGTACTTC
CDR3: CASSLGSSGVQETQYF
length: 16
size: NA
J: TRBJ2-5
V: TRBV7-7
D: TRBD2

DNA: TGTGCCAGCAGCCCAGCGGGGGGGCCTACCGGGGAGCTGTTTTTT
CDR3: CASSPAGGPTGELFF
length: 15
size: NA
J: TRBJ2-2
V: TRBV11-2
D: TRBD2

DNA: TGTGCCAGCAGGGCCCGGGGAGTCTACGAGCAGTACTTC
CDR3: CASRARGVYEQYF
length: 13
size: NA
J: TRBJ2-7
V: TRBV6-5
D: NA

DNA: TGTGCCAGCAGCAAATGCTCCCTCCGGGGGGAAACGAATGAGCAGTTCTTC
CDR3: CASSKCSLRGETNEQFF
length: 17
size: few
J: TRBJ2-1
V: TRBV21-1
D: NA

DNA: TGTGCCAGCAGGCGGAACACAGGGTCAGATAAACCCTACGAGCAGTACTTC
CDR3: CASRRNTGSDKPYEQYF
length: 17
size: NA
J: TRBJ2-7
V: TRBV5-8
D: NA

DNA: TGTGCCAGCAGCCCCGGGTGGGGCCATGAAAAACTGTTTTTT
CDR3: CASSPGWGHEKLFF
length: 14
size: NA
J: TRBJ1-4
V: TRBV5-6
D: NA

DNA: TGCAGCGTTGGTGGGGCGGAGTACGAGCAGTACTTC
CDR3: CSVGGAEYEQYF
length: 12
size: NA
J: TRBJ2-7
V: TRBV29-1
D: NA

DNA: TGTGCCAGCTCACCGAGACAGGGTGGTACAGAAGCTTTCTTT
CDR3: CASSPRQGGTEAFF
length: 14
size: NA
J: TRBJ1-1
V: TRBV18
D: TRBD1

DNA: TGTGCCACCAGCAGTAACAGGAACACTGAAGCTTTCTTT
CDR3: CATSSNRNTEAFF
length: 13
size: few
J: TRBJ1-1
V: TRBV15
D: NA

DNA: TGCGCCAGCAGCCCGACAGGGGGCTCACCCCTCCACTTT
CDR3: CASSPTGGSPLHF
length: 13
size: once
J: TRBJ1-6
V: TRBV5-1
D: TRBD1

DNA: TGTGCCAGCAGCCAAAACAGGGGAAGTGGCTACACCTTC
CDR3: CASSQNRGSGYTF
length: 13
size: NA
J: TRBJ1-2
V: TRBV12-3/TRBV12-4
D: TRBD1

DNA: TGTGCCAGCTCCCAGGGACAGGGGGCGGGACAGCCCCAGCATTTT
CDR3: CASSQGQGAGQPQHF
length: 15
size: once
J: TRBJ1-5
V: TRBV18
D: TRBD1

DNA: TGTGCCAGCAGCGTAGACAGGTCAATAGCCAAAAACATTCAGTACTTC
CDR3: CASSVDRSIAKNIQYF
length: 16
size: NA
J: TRBJ2-4
V: TRBV7-2
D: NA

DNA: TGTGCCAGCAGCTTGGGCCAGGGGAATTATGGCTACACCTTC
CDR3: CASSLGQGNYGYTF
length: 14
size: NA
J: TRBJ1-2
V: TRBV5-8
D: NA

DNA: TGCGCCAGCAGCCAGCCAGCGGGGGCGACCGGGGAGCTGTTTTTT
CDR3: CASSQPAGATGELFF
length: 15
size: NA
J: TRBJ2-2
V: TRBV4-1
D: TRBD2

DNA: TGTGCCAGCAGCGCCGAGGACACCATATATTTT
CDR3: CASSAEDTIYF
length: 11
size: NA
J: TRBJ1-3
V: TRBV21-1
D: NA

DNA: TGTGCCAGTAGTATAGAAAGAGCGGGGGGGCACAGAAACATTCAGTACTTC
CDR3: CASSIERAGGHRNIQYF
length: 17
size: NA
J: TRBJ2-4
V: TRBV19
D: TRBD2